This TCR beta chain was recorded in a study of CD8 T cells in Susac syndrome (dated by TCRdb to between 2017 and 2020). The study in broad terms: Whether CD8+ T cell activation and differentiation in Susac syndrome was antigen driven was tested using repertoire sequencing. The study at large found these results: The study acknowledged that relatively few individuals were included in the TCR sequencing and HLA analysis.

To note about this clonotype: What this receptor recognizes is not known. Base quality data are lacking; no much larger clone is found one base away.

Peripheral blood CD8+ and CD4+ T cells from healthy donors, Susac syndrome patients and multiple sclerosis patients were profiled using high-throughput TCR beta sequencing. The multiple sclerosis controls were treatment-naive patients who had stable or active relapsing-remitting disease and met the revised McDonald criteria. Bulk CD8+ and CD4+ T cells were purified by magnetic negative isolation, while CD8+ TEMRA cells were enriched using FACS. Blood was drawn into EDTA tubes, processed within 24 hours, and PBMCs were isolated by density gradient centrifugation. PBMCs destined for TCR sequencing were cryopreserved in liquid nitrogen and later thawed in a 37 °C water bath. The sorted or isolated CD4+, CD8+ and CD8+ TEMRA cells reached a purity of at least 90%. RNA was extracted using the RNeasy kit, and roughly 0.45 to 1 ug of the RNA was reverse transcribed with random hexamers. The immunoSEQ multiplex PCR assay, covering 54 Vbeta and 13 Jbeta segments, was used to amplify TCR beta CDR3 regions. PCR amplification bias was corrected by using a synthetic template baseline for primer optimization and computational correction. Per the authors' processing: Only productive sequences were kept, with reads annotated to V, D and J genes according to IMGT and analyzed in immunoSEQ Analyzer. Clonality was calculated as one minus the Shannon entropy normalized by log2 of the number of productive unique sequences. For each patient and control, public and private clones were evaluated within the 100 most prevalent clones. Clones were defined as Susac-specific if absent from the healthy and MS cohorts, from under 1,200 published viral clones and from other ImmuneACCESS disease sequences. TCRdb reworked the public reads: Q25 trimming with fastp, MiXCR clone assembly, productive beta chains retained. Rows merge per CDR3 protein into single entries with the most common DNA and genes. These V and J calls derive from TCRdb rather than the authors' analysis. A total of around 130,000 distinct CDR3 sequences appear in this sample, roughly 94% of them only once. Of the sample, less than 0.15% is held by the ten largest clones.

This receptor was taken from a human donor with multiple sclerosis. Sequencing used CD4+ T cells from PBMCs.

Here is the DNA: TGTGCCAGCAGCCAAGATTTGGTTGGGGGCGCCGGGGGCACTGAAGCTTTCTTT. Its amino acids are CASSQDLVGGAGGTEAFF. The rearrangement joined TRBV3-1 to TRBJ1-1, and perhaps TRBD1 as D gene, on 6 matching bases. V is reduced by 0 bases and J by 4 bases, leaving a spacing of 21 bases between them. The germline V gene (reference sequence) gives CDR1 as LGHDT and CDR2 as YNNKEL. The CDR3 holds 18 amino acids from the cysteine to the phenylalanine. The only DNA kept is the CDR3, 54 bases in frame from the first base.